The sequence of this T cell receptor beta chain was determined in a study of Graves' ophthalmopathy and Graves' hyperthyroidism. Study-wide points: Blood shared most expanded thyroid clonotypes above 0.001 frequency.

PBMCs were isolated from an approximately 9.4 ml sample of fresh peripheral blood. At least ten counts were recorded for this clonotype. As yet, its antigen is unknown. Beta-chain TCR CDR3 regions were amplified from RNA transcripts. First-round RT-PCR with HTBI primers preceded a second-round multiplex PCR. TCRdb re-analysed the multiplex PCR reads in MiXCR, keeping a single row per CDR3 protein. The sample consists of roughly 500,000 distinct CDR3 sequences, 13% to 15% of them appearing once. V gave up 5 bases and J gave up 0 bases; unmatched junction bases: 5. Per germline, CDR1 LNHNV and CDR2 YYDKDF (reference sequence). CDR3 length: 15 residues.

Input material: blood. This receptor was taken from a woman aged 25 to 45 with Graves' ophthalmopathy. The V and J genes are TRBV15 and TRBJ1-1; 8 positions match TRBD1. In nucleotides, the CDR3 is TGTGCCACCAGCCGTAGACAGGGGATGAACACTGAAGCTTTCTTT. Translation gives CATSRRQGMNTEAFF.